This T cell receptor (beta chain) was recorded in a study of T cell responses to AZD1222 COVID-19 vaccine. Points from the study as a whole: It should be noted that donors were predominantly white British and more often female, and clonal diversity was possibly underestimated. Rises in breadth and depth of Spike-specific TCRs came after two AZD1222 doses.

Pooling was applied to second doses at about 4 or about 12 weeks. Some clones are missing from TCRdb's copy, which holds only in-frame ones; the method was immunoSEQ multiplex PCR. The sample contains some 130,000 clones, just under 95% of which appear only once. The germline V and J ends were trimmed by 0 bases and 2 bases, with 11 bases remaining between them. The CDR3 contains 15 residues. The V gene's germline CDR1 is GTSNPN and CDR2 SVGIG (reference sequence). About this clone: The antigen is undetermined.

The TCR comes from an adult who received the AZD1222 COVID-19 vaccine. The chain recombines TRBV30 with TRBJ1-5; D is unclear. This sample comprised peripheral blood, obtained 28 days after the second AZD1222 dose. The CDR3 loop is CAWSVGGYGNQPQHF. The CDR3 region has the DNA TGTGCCTGGAGTGTAGGCGGGTATGGCAATCAGCCCCAGCATTTT. Full variable domain (missing parts from reference TRBV30 and TRBJ1-5): SQTIHQWPATLVQPVGSPLSLECTVEGTSNPNLYWYRQAAGRGLQLLFYSVGIGQISSEVPQNLSASRPQDRQFILSSKKLLLSDSGFYLCAWSVGGYGNQPQHFGDGTRLSIL.